The 32 T cell receptor beta chains below were found in one sample sequenced in a study of regulatory T cells in long-lasting Graves disease. Sample time point: persistent/refractory GD, antithyroid drugs over 5 years with positive TRAb. Construction of the TCR library relied on RNA isolated from PBMCs. For TCR beta, libraries came from iRepertoire HTBI primers and Arm-PCR of CDR3 regions. In TCRdb, the multiplex PCR reads were re-called with MiXCR into one record per CDR3 protein. The sample lists some 340,000 distinct CDR3 sequences; less than 30% were seen once. The sample in question was peripheral blood mononuclear cells (PBMCs), obtained when the disease was refractory, from a patient treated with antithyroid drugs. Source of these receptors: a woman between 40 and 50 years old with Graves disease.

This clonotype came up a few times. CDR3 sequence reads: CASSAGTSVSYEQYF. DNA of the CDR3: TGTGCCAGCAGCGCCGGGACTAGCGTATCCTACGAGCAGTACTTC. The chain carries TRBV9 and TRBJ2-7, with 10 bases aligning to TRBD2. Germline CDR1 reads SGDLS; CDR2 reads YYNGEE. V lost 3 bases, J lost 1 base, and 4 bases stayed unmatched. This CDR3 spans 15 amino acids. The full variable domain, rest sourced from reference TRBV9 and TRBJ2-7, is DSGVTQTPKHLITATGQRVTLRCSPRSGDLSVYWYQQSLDQGLQFLIQYYNGEERAKGNILERFSAQQFPDLHSELNLSSLELGDSALYFCASSAGTSVSYEQYFGPGTRLTVT.

This clonotype was seen ten or more times. V gene TRBV28 combines with J gene TRBJ1-2; 7 nucleotides match TRBD1. Germline V gene lookup returns CDR1 MDHEN and CDR2 SYDVKM. With V trimmed by 1 base and J by 14 bases, 16 bases remained unmatched. The CDR3 runs 15 residues. Here the CDR3 DNA reads TGTGCCAGCAGTTTATCCCCCACACGGACAGGAGGTATGACCTTC. Translating it yields CASSLSPTRTGGMTF.

This clonotype has ten or more counts. The rearrangement uses TRBV20-1 and TRBJ1-5; weak D call: TRBD1 (5 bases). The CDR3 sequence is 14 residues long. Trimming removed 6 bases at V and 6 bases at J, with 18 bases between. The germline CDR1 and CDR2 sequences are DFQATT and SNEGSKA (reference sequence). CDR3 sequence (DNA): TGCAGTGCCAGGGACCCGCAGGGAGGTCAGCCCCAGCATTTT. It is translated as CSARDPQGGQPQHF.

The chain joins TRBV5-1 to TRBJ1-1; D remains ambiguous. The germline V gene has CDR1 SGHRS and CDR2 YFSETQ. This CDR3 comprises 13 residues. V was clipped by 0 bases and J by 7 bases, with 10 bases between them. The CDR3 region is CASSLVVTDEAFF. The CDR3 nucleotides are TGCGCCAGCAGCTTGGTGGTGACTGATGAAGCTTTCTTT.

The chain is built from TRBV29-1 and TRBJ1-4; D uncertain. The CDR3 consists of 11 residues. Germline CDR1 reads SQVTM; CDR2 reads ANQGSEA. Trimming removed 5 bases at V and 4 bases at J, with 5 bases between. The CDR3: CSVHHNEKLFF. CDR3 nucleotide sequence: TGCAGCGTTCATCATAATGAAAAACTGTTTTTT. Using reference TRBV29-1 and TRBJ1-4 for the parts outside the CDR3, the full variable domain is SAVISQKPSRDICQRGTSLTIQCQVDSQVTMMFWYRQQPGQSLTLIATANQGSEATYESGFVIDKFPISRPNLTFSTLTVSNMSPEDSSIYLCSVHHNEKLFFGSGTQLSVL.

A word on this clonotype: A junction boundary mismatches the germline segment, possibly from a read error. CDR3 DNA: TGTGCCAGCAGCGGCTATAGCGGGATCTCCTACGAGCAGTACTTT. This sequence encodes CASSGYSGISYEQYF. This rearrangement joins TRBV7-2 to TRBJ2-7; 8 bases map to TRBD2. The CDR3 has 15 amino acids. Germline V gene lookup returns CDR1 SGHTA and CDR2 FQGNSA.

This chain joins TRBV7-9 and TRBJ2-5; D tentatively fits TRBD1 or TRBD2 (7 bases each). Germline CDR1 is SEHNR and CDR2 is FQNEAQ (reference sequence). The CDR3 extends over 16 amino acids. Trimming pared 5 bases from V and 2 bases from J, leaving 18 bases between. The CDR3 DNA follows: TGTGCCAGCAGCCGATCGCCAGGGGGGGGGCAAGAGACCCAGTACTTC. It translates to CASSRSPGGGQETQYF.

This clonotype was found many times. The chain couples TRBV6-9 to TRBJ1-1; D remains ambiguous. Trimming removed 3 bases at V and 0 bases at J, with 11 bases between. Germline V gene data show CDR1 as MNHGY and CDR2 as SVAAGI. The CDR3 is 15 residues long. Written as DNA, the CDR3 is TGTGCCAGCAGTTACCTTGGACGGATGAACACTGAAGCTTTCTTT. Translated, it gives CASSYLGRMNTEAFF.

V and J are TRBV20-1 and TRBJ1-1; D may be TRBD1 (6 bases). This CDR3 has 15 residues. Between the trimmed V and J ends, which lost 0 bases and 0 bases, there was a span of 11 bases. Germline V gene sequence: CDR1 DFQATT, CDR2 SNEGSKA (reference sequence). DNA of the CDR3: TGCAGTGCTAGAGATCCAGGGGAGGTGAACACTGAAGCTTTCTTT. Translated: CSARDPGEVNTEAFF.

This sequence joins TRBV15 and TRBJ2-7; D may be TRBD2 (6 bases). Looked up from germline, CDR1 is LNHNV and CDR2 is YYDKDF (reference sequence). The V gene lost 4 bases and the J gene lost 7 bases, with 14 bases spanning the gap. The CDR3 spans 13 residues. CDR3 sequence (DNA): TGTGCCACCAGCATAATACCTGGGGGGGAGCAGTACTTC. Translation gives CATSIIPGGEQYF.

There are many counts of this clonotype. The chain recombines TRBV3-1 with TRBJ2-5; D ambiguous. V lost 2 bases and J lost 5, with 3 bases in between. The CDR3 covers 11 residues. Germline V gene lookup returns CDR1 LGHDT and CDR2 YNNKEL (reference sequence). The CDR3 DNA sequence: TGTGCCAGCAGCCAAAGCGAGACCCAGTACTTC. This sequence encodes CASSQSETQYF.

This clonotype was recorded many times. The chain joins TRBV27 to TRBJ2-7; no clear D. Trimming shortened V by 4 bases and J by 3 bases, and 10 bases separated the two germline ends. The CDR3 is 13 residues long. The germline V gene has CDR1 MNHEY and CDR2 SMNVEV (reference sequence). CDR3 coding DNA: TGTGCCAGCAGTTATCGAGTACTCTACGAGCAGTACTTC. Protein product: CASSYRVLYEQYF.

This clonotype has ten or more counts. The chain couples TRBV12-3 or TRBV12-4 to TRBJ2-7; TRBD2 agrees at 7 bases. This CDR3 comprises 14 residues. The junction had 6 bases not matched to a gene; V was cut back by 4 bases and J by 3 bases. The CDR3, as DNA: TGTGCCAGCAGTTCGGCCGGGACTAACTACGAGCAGTACTTC. Translated, it gives CASSSAGTNYEQYF.

Many counts were recorded for this clonotype. J is TRBJ2-5 and V is TRBV20-1; D is perhaps TRBD2 (7 bases). V gave up 2 bases and J gave up 5 bases, with 24 bases separating them. The CDR3 has 17 residues. Germline CDR1 and CDR2: DFQATT and SNEGSKA (reference sequence). The CDR3 nucleotides are TGCAGTGCTAGATCGGGGACCAACCTCGGGGGGCGGGAGACCCAGTACTTC. Protein product: CSARSGTNLGGRETQYF.

In this sample, this clonotype turned up many times. V gene TRBV6-1 combines with J gene TRBJ2-7; TRBD1 might be the D (6 bases). The V end was cut by 6 bases, the J end by 7 bases, with 22 bases between. The CDR3 spans 15 residues. CDR1 MNHNS and CDR2 SASEGT come from the germline V gene. The CDR3 sequence: CASSYGTTGLGEQYF. For the CDR3, the DNA is TGTGCCAGCAGCTATGGGACAACAGGCTTGGGGGAGCAGTACTTC.

The CDR3: CSVDQASDTQYF. DNA of the CDR3: TGCAGCGTTGATCAGGCATCAGATACGCAGTATTTT. The rearrangement links TRBV29-1 to TRBJ2-3; D gene uncertain. V dropped 3 bases and J dropped 4 bases, with 8 bases sitting between them. Germline V gives CDR1 SQVTM, CDR2 ANQGSEA. The CDR3 is 12 residues long.

This rearrangement joins TRBV28 to TRBJ2-7; TRBD1 agrees at 8 bases. V lost 5 bases to trimming and J lost 4 bases; unmatched junction nucleotides: 10. There are 15 residues in the CDR3. Germline loops: CDR1 MDHEN, CDR2 SYDVKM. The CDR3, as DNA: TGTGCCAGCAGTCTCCGGGACAGGCCTTCATACGAGCAGTACTTC. Protein sequence: CASSLRDRPSYEQYF.

The chain employs TRBV28 and TRBJ2-5; the match to TRBD2 covers 12 bases. The CDR3 totals 17 residues. The V segment lost 4 bases and the J segment 4 bases; nucleotides outside the gene matches: 10. The germline V gene encodes CDR1 MDHEN and CDR2 SYDVKM. This chain's CDR3 is CASSYRTSGIRGETQYF. In DNA, the CDR3 is TGTGCCAGCAGTTACCGGACTAGCGGGATCCGGGGAGAGACCCAGTACTTC.

J is TRBJ2-7 and V is TRBV7-6; 8 bases map to TRBD2. CDR1 is SGHVS and CDR2 is FNYEAQ in the germline V gene. The CDR3 contains 19 residues. After removal of 5 bases from V and 4 bases from J, the junction contained 22 bases not matched to a gene. The CDR3 DNA reads as TGTGCCAGCAGCGGACTCGGGGCGTCGGGGGGCGCGGGGGGTTACGAGCAGTACTTC. Translated: CASSGLGASGGAGGYEQYF.

This chain uses TRBV15 with TRBJ2-6; 12 bases are a match to TRBD2. Looked up from germline, CDR1 is LNHNV and CDR2 is YYDKDF (reference sequence). This CDR3 has 18 amino acids. The junction had 4 bases not matched to a gene; V was cut back by 3 bases and J by 1 base. CDR3 DNA sequence: TGTGCCACCAGCAGGAGGACTAGCGGGATTTCTGGGGCCAACGTCCTGACTTTC. Translating it yields CATSRRTSGISGANVLTF.

This clonotype appeared a few times. V and J are TRBV19 and TRBJ1-5, with D maybe TRBD1 (6 bases). Germline V gives CDR1 LNHDA, CDR2 SQIVND (reference sequence). The CDR3 is 15 residues long. With 5 bases removed from V and 4 bases from J, the gap between germline ends came to 15 bases. CDR3 protein: CASSRGAGRNQPQHF. The CDR3 bases are TGTGCCAGTAGTCGGGGGGCTGGTAGAAATCAGCCCCAGCATTTT.

The sample holds many counts of this clonotype. The chain combines TRBV2 with TRBJ2-7; D not resolved. CDR1 SNHLY and CDR2 FYNNEI come from the germline V gene. Trimming removed 7 bases at V and 2 bases at J, with 9 bases between. This CDR3 is built from 12 residues. The CDR3 DNA sequence: TGTGCCAGCACAACCAACGCCTACGAGCAGTACTTC. This translates into CASTTNAYEQYF.

This clonotype was observed at least ten times. The chain carries TRBV20-1 and TRBJ1-1; D is possibly TRBD1 (6 bases). This CDR3 has 12 residues. Germline V gives CDR1 DFQATT, CDR2 SNEGSKA (reference sequence). With 0 bases removed from V and 8 bases from J, the gap between germline ends came to 10 bases. CDR3 sequence reads: CSARDRGFEAFF. The CDR3 nucleotides read TGCAGTGCTAGAGACAGGGGTTTCGAAGCTTTCTTT.

There are many counts of this clonotype. This chain connects TRBV12-3 or TRBV12-4 to TRBJ2-7; a weak D match, TRBD1 (5 bases). V lost 4 bases and J lost 0, with 10 bases in between. The CDR3 has 14 residues. The CDR3 sequence is CASSSGQLSYEQYF. In DNA, the CDR3 is TGTGCCAGCAGTTCAGGACAACTCTCCTACGAGCAGTACTTC.

This clonotype was seen many times. The chain couples TRBV29-1 to TRBJ1-1; D is uncertain. Trimming cost V 3 bases and J 0 bases, with 8 bases left between them. Germline V gene data show CDR1 as SQVTM and CDR2 as ANQGSEA. The CDR3 has 13 residues. The CDR3 bases are TGCAGCGTTGACAGAGCGATGAACACTGAAGCTTTCTTT. Protein: CSVDRAMNTEAFF.

This clonotype was detected many times. J is TRBJ1-5 and V is TRBV28; no definite D call. The CDR3 extends over 17 amino acids. V lost 6 bases and J 2 bases, leaving 20 bases between the germline ends. Germline assignment: CDR1 MDHEN and CDR2 SYDVKM. This CDR3 reads CASSPKLTYKGNQPQHF. The CDR3 bases are TGTGCCAGCAGCCCAAAACTCACTTACAAGGGCAATCAGCCCCAGCATTTT.

This clonotype was observed many times. V gene TRBV7-2 combines with J gene TRBJ2-2, with TRBD2 matching over 10 bases. The CDR3 has 19 amino acids. The V and J ends lost 1 base and 4 bases, in that order; junction bases with no gene match: 12. CDR1 and CDR2 (germline): SGHTA, FQGNSA. Written as DNA, the CDR3 is TGTGCCAGCAGCTTAGGAGGGCTAGCGGGAGCAGTCAGCACCGGGGAGCTGTTTTTT. Translated: CASSLGGLAGAVSTGELFF.

V usage is TRBV5-4 and J usage is TRBJ1-1; D is unclear. V dropped 0 bases and J dropped 7 bases, with 10 bases sitting between them. Germline-derived CDR1 and CDR2 are SGHNT and YYREEE (reference sequence). The CDR3 spans 13 residues. CDR3 DNA sequence: TGTGCCAGCAGCTTGGGTCGGACCGTTGAAGCTTTCTTT. Protein: CASSLGRTVEAFF.

The V gene is TRBV5-8, the J gene TRBJ1-1; D call uncertain. The CDR3 runs to 13 residues. The V and J ends lost 3 bases and 3 bases respectively, with 9 bases between them. The germline V gene has CDR1 SGHTS and CDR2 YDEGEE. In nucleotides, the CDR3 is TGTGCCAGCAGCTCCGGACGGTACACTGAAGCTTTCTTT. It translates to CASSSGRYTEAFF.

This clonotype was counted only a few times. J is TRBJ1-5 and V is TRBV27, with D possibly TRBD1 on 6 matching bases. Per germline, CDR1 MNHEY and CDR2 SMNVEV (reference sequence). CDR3 length equals 15 residues. Trimming took 6 bases from V and 3 from J, leaving 15 bases between them. CDR3 in amino acids: CASSSPRDNNQPQHF. CDR3 nucleotide sequence: TGTGCCAGCAGCTCCCCCCGGGACAACAATCAGCCCCAGCATTTT.

This clonotype was detected ten times or more. This sequence joins TRBV7-2 and TRBJ2-2; possibly TRBD2 for D (6 bases). Trimming shortened V by 3 bases and J by 4 bases, and 12 bases separated the two germline ends. The CDR3 is 15 residues long. CDR1 SGHTA and CDR2 FQGNSA come from the germline V gene. The CDR3 loop is CASSLRTNPTGELFF. In nucleotides, the CDR3 is TGTGCCAGCAGCTTGAGGACTAACCCCACCGGGGAGCTGTTTTTT.

In DNA form, the CDR3 reads TGTGCCAGCGCCAAGACCTGGGGGCAGGGCGGGGGCGCTGAAGCTTTCTTT. It encodes CASAKTWGQGGGAEAFF. This rearrangement joins TRBV25-1 to TRBJ1-1; TRBD1 might be the D (6 bases). CDR1 and CDR2 from the germline V gene are MGHDK and SYGVNS. Trimming pared 8 bases from V and 6 bases from J, leaving 28 bases between. CDR3 length: 17 amino acids.